The rows below give T cell receptor beta chains drawn from one sample of a study of cytomegalovirus exposure and HLA in healthy donors. Profiled with immunoSEQ multiplex PCR; TCRdb holds only in-frame clones, not every one. The table records 150,000 to 200,000 clones, about 80% of them present only once. The sample was PBMCs. The origin of the receptors is a man between 18 and 35 years old in good health and CMV-seropositive. The CDR3 runs from the conserved cysteine through the conserved F or W. Fields, in order: clone size, V gene, D gene, CDR3 protein. A D gene is named only where the DNA matches it firmly. Clone sizes are given selectively: once, few, many, or a class where the clone is expanded.

clone_size: .
v_call: TRBV9
d_call: TRBD1
cdr3_aa: CASSSEGTGITEAFF

clone_size: .
v_call: TRBV28
d_call: TRBD1
cdr3_aa: CASSPPRGQGSRGYTF

clone_size: once
v_call: TRBV4-1
d_call: TRBD1
cdr3_aa: CASSQEPGTGTHEQYF

clone_size: .
v_call: TRBV29-1
d_call: TRBD2
cdr3_aa: CSVVGGGNEQFF

clone_size: .
v_call: TRBV5-1
d_call: TRBD2
cdr3_aa: CASSLTVAGVGNEQFF

clone_size: .
v_call: TRBV9
d_call: .
cdr3_aa: CASSVGREHQKLFF

clone_size: .
v_call: TRBV2
d_call: TRBD1
cdr3_aa: CASSTGQVEQYF

clone_size: .
v_call: TRBV28
d_call: TRBD1
cdr3_aa: CASSRTGETGELFF

clone_size: .
v_call: TRBV4-1
d_call: .
cdr3_aa: CASSQEGEYTEAFF

clone_size: .
v_call: TRBV2
d_call: TRBD1
cdr3_aa: CASSGPGQGYGYTF

clone_size: .
v_call: TRBV5-4
d_call: .
cdr3_aa: CASSLGDRLTGGYTF

clone_size: .
v_call: TRBV29-1
d_call: TRBD2
cdr3_aa: CSARLAGGSYEQYF

clone_size: .
v_call: TRBV20-1
d_call: TRBD1
cdr3_aa: CSGQGAGEQYF

clone_size: .
v_call: TRBV28
d_call: .
cdr3_aa: CATKGPGTFF

clone_size: once
v_call: TRBV5-4
d_call: .
cdr3_aa: CASSLDSNYGYTF

clone_size: .
v_call: TRBV29-1
d_call: .
cdr3_aa: CSVLNPDSGGELFF

clone_size: .
v_call: TRBV27
d_call: TRBD1
cdr3_aa: CASSLLDRVDEQYF

clone_size: .
v_call: TRBV7-6
d_call: TRBD2
cdr3_aa: CASSLGTSGRRSDTQYF

clone_size: .
v_call: TRBV7-2
d_call: .
cdr3_aa: CASSLEAGPYEQYF

clone_size: few
v_call: TRBV7-9
d_call: TRBD2
cdr3_aa: CASSFGLAGSSGELFF

clone_size: .
v_call: TRBV30
d_call: .
cdr3_aa: CAWSRETWPYEQYF

clone_size: .
v_call: TRBV5-6
d_call: TRBD1
cdr3_aa: CASSHRTPQWDSANYGYTF

clone_size: .
v_call: TRBV11-2
d_call: .
cdr3_aa: CASSLTGYESNEKLFF

clone_size: .
v_call: TRBV7-9
d_call: .
cdr3_aa: CASSHENEQYF

clone_size: .
v_call: TRBV19
d_call: TRBD1
cdr3_aa: CASSDKLTGLEQYF

clone_size: .
v_call: TRBV5-1
d_call: TRBD1
cdr3_aa: CASSSETQGTYGNTIYF

clone_size: .
v_call: TRBV18
d_call: TRBD1
cdr3_aa: CASSLQGAGYNEQFF

clone_size: .
v_call: TRBV15
d_call: .
cdr3_aa: CATSRISGFGGELFF

clone_size: .
v_call: TRBV7-9
d_call: TRBD2
cdr3_aa: CASSSPLAGGSEQYF

clone_size: .
v_call: TRBV29-1
d_call: .
cdr3_aa: CSARTAGSNYGYTF

clone_size: .
v_call: TRBV7-3
d_call: .
cdr3_aa: CASSFVASGGRDTQYF

clone_size: .
v_call: TRBV27
d_call: TRBD1
cdr3_aa: CASSPPLYRGASGANVLTF

clone_size: .
v_call: TRBV5-6
d_call: .
cdr3_aa: CASSFGTQTYEQYF

clone_size: .
v_call: TRBV5-6
d_call: .
cdr3_aa: CASSLGPQVHYEQYF

clone_size: .
v_call: TRBV9
d_call: TRBD1
cdr3_aa: CASSEYLGQGTYEQYF

clone_size: .
v_call: TRBV2
d_call: .
cdr3_aa: CASSDSRGGEQYF

clone_size: .
v_call: TRBV2
d_call: .
cdr3_aa: CASRGVEDANYGYTF

clone_size: .
v_call: TRBV7-8
d_call: .
cdr3_aa: CASSSETAYEQYF

clone_size: .
v_call: TRBV28
d_call: .
cdr3_aa: CASSGIHYGYTF